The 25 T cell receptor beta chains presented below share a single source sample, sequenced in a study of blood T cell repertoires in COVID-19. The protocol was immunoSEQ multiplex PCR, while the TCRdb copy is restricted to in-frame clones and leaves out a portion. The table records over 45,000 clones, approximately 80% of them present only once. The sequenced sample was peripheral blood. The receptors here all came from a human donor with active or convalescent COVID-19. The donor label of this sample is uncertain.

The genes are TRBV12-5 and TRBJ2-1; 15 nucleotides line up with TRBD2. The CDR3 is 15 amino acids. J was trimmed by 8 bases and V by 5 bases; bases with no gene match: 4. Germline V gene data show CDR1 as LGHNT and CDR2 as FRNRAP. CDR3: CASGQGLAGGYEQFF. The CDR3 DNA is TGTGCTAGTGGTCAAGGACTAGCGGGAGGGTATGAGCAGTTCTTC.

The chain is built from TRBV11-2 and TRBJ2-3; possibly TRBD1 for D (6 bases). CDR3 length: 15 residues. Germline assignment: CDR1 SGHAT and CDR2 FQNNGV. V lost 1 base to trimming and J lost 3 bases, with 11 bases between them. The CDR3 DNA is TGTGCCAGCAGCTTAGCTCAGGGGTGGACAGATACGCAGTATTTT. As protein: CASSLAQGWTDTQYF.

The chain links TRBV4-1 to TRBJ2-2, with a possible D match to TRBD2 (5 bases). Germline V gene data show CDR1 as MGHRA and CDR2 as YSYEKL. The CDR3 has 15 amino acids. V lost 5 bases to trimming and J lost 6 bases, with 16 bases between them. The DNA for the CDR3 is TGCGCCAGCAGCAGGCAGCCGGGAAACGCCGGGGAGCTGTTTTTT. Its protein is CASSRQPGNAGELFF.

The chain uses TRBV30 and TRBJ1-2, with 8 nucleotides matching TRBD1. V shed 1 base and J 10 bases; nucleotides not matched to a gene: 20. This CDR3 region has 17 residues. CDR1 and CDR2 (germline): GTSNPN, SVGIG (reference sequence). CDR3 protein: CAWSGGTGRPVGHSYTF. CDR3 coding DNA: TGTGCCTGGAGTGGAGGGACAGGTCGGCCGGTCGGCCACTCCTACACCTTC.

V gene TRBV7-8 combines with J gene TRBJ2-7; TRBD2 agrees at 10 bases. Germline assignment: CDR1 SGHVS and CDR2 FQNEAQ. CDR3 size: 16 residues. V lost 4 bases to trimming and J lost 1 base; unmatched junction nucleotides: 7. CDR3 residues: CASSSGLAEISYEQYF. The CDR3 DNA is TGTGCCAGCAGCTCCGGACTAGCGGAGATTTCCTACGAGCAGTACTTC.

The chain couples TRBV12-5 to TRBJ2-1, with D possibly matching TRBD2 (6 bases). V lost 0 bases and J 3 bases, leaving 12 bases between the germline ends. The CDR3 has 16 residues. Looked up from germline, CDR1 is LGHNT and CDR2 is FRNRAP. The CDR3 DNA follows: TGTGCTAGTGGTTTGGTACGATCGGGAGTCTACAATGAGCAGTTCTTC. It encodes CASGLVRSGVYNEQFF.

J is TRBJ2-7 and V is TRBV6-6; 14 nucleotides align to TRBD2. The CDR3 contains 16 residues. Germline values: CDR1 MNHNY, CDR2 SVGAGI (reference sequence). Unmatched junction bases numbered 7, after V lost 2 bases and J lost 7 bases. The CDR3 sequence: CASSYGRLAGGKEQYF. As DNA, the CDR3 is TGTGCCAGCAGTTACGGGAGACTAGCGGGAGGGAAAGAGCAGTACTTC.

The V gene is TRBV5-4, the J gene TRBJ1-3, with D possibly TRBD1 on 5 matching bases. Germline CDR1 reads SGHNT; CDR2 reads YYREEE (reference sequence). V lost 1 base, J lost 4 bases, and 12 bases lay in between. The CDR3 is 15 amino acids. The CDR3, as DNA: TGTGCCAGCAGCTTGTTAGGGGAGGTGGGAAACACCATATATTTT. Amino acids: CASSLLGEVGNTIYF.

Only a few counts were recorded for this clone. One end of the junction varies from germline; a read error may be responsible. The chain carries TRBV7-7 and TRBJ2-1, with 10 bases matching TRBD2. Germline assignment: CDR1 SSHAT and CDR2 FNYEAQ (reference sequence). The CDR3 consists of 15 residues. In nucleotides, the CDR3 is TGTGCTAGCAGCCCTAGCGGGAGACAATACAATGAGCAGTTCTTC. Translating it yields CASSPSGRQYNEQFF. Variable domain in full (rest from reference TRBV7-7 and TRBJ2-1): GAGVSQSPRYKVTKRGQDVTLRCDPISSHATLYWYQQALGQGPEFLTYFNYEAQPDKSGLPSDRFSAERPEGSISTLTIQRTEQRDSAMYRCASSPSGRQYNEQFFGPGTRLTVL.

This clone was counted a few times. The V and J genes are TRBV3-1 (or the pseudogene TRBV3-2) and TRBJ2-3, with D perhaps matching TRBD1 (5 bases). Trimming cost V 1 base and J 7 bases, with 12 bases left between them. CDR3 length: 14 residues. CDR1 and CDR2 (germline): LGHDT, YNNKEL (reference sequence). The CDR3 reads CASSQVSRGYTQYF. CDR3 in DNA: TGTGCCAGCAGCCAAGTGTCTAGGGGATATACGCAGTATTTT.

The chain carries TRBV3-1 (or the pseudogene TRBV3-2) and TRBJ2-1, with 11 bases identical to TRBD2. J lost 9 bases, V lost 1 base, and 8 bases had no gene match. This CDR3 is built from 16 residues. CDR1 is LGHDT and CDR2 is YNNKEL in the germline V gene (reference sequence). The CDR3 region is CASSQVLAGVGGEQFF. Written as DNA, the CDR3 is TGTGCCAGCAGCCAAGTACTAGCGGGAGTCGGAGGTGAGCAGTTCTTC.

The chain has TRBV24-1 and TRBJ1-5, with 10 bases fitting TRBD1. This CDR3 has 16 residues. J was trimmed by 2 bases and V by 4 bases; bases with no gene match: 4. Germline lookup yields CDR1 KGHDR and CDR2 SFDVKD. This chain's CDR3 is CATSETGTGGNQPQHF. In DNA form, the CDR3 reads TGTGCCACCAGTGAGACCGGGACAGGGGGCAATCAGCCCCAGCATTTT.

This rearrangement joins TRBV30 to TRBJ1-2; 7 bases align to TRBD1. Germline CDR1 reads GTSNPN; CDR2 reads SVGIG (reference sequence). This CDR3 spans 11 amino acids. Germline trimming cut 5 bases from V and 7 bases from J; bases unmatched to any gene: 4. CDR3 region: CAWGQGVGYTF. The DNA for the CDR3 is TGTGCCTGGGGCCAGGGGGTTGGCTACACCTTC.

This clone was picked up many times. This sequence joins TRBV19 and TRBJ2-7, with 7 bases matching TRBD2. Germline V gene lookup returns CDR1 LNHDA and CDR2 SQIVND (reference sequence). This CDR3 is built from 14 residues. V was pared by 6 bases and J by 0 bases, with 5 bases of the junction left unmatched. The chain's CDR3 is CASSSLASSYEQYF. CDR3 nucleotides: TGTGCCAGTAGCTCACTAGCGTCCTCCTACGAGCAGTACTTC.

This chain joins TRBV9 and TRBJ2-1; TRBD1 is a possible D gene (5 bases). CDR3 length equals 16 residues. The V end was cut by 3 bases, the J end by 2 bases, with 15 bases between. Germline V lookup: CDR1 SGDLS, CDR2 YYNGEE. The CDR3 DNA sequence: TGTGCCAGCAGCGGTCACAAGGGGTCTGCCTACAATGAGCAGTTCTTC. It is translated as CASSGHKGSAYNEQFF.

CDR3 protein: CASSLLRKRNSGNTIYF. In nucleotides, the CDR3 is TGTGCCAGCAGCCTTTTGCGGAAGAGGAACTCTGGAAACACCATATATTTT. The V and J genes are TRBV5-7 and TRBJ1-3; D is ambiguous. TRBV5-7 qualifies as an ORF whose function is uncertain. The CDR3 runs to 17 residues. The V gene lost 4 bases and the J gene lost 0 bases, with 17 bases spanning the gap.

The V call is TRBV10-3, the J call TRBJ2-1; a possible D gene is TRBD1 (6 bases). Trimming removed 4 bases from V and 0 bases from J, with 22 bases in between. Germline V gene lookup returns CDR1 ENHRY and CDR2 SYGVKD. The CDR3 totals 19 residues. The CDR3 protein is CAISGQPSGHTGSYNEQFF. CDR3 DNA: TGTGCCATCAGTGGACAACCCTCGGGACACACAGGCTCCTACAATGAGCAGTTCTTC.

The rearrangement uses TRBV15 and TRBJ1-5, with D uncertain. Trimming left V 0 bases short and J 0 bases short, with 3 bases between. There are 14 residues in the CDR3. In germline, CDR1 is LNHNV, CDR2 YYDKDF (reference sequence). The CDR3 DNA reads TGTGCCACCAGCAGAGATCGTAGCAATCAGCCCCAGCATTTT. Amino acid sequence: CATSRDRSNQPQHF.

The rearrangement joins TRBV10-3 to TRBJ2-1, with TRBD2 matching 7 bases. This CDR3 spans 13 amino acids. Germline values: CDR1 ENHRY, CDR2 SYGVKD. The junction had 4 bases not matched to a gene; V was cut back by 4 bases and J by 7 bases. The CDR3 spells CAISAQGGNEQFF. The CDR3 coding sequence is TGTGCCATCAGTGCCCAGGGAGGGAATGAGCAGTTCTTC.

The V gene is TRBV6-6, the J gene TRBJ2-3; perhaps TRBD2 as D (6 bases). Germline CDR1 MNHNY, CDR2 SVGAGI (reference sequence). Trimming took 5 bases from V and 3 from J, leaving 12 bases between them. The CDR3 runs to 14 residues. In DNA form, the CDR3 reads TGTGCCAGCAGTGGAGGGTATCCAACAGATACGCAGTATTTT. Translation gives CASSGGYPTDTQYF.

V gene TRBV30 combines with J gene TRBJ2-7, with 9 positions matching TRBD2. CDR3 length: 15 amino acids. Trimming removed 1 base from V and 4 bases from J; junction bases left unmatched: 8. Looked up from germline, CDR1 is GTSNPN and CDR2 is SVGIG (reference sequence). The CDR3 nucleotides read TGTGCCTGGAGTGGGTGGCGGGAGGGCCGGTACGAGCAGTACTTC. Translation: CAWSGWREGRYEQYF.

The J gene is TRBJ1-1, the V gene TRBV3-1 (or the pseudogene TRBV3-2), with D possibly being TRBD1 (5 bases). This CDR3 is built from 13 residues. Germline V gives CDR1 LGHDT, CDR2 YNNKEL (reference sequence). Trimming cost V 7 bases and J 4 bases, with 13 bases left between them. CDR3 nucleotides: TGTGCCAGCAACCAGGGAAGGGGCACTGAAGCTTTCTTT. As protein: CASNQGRGTEAFF.

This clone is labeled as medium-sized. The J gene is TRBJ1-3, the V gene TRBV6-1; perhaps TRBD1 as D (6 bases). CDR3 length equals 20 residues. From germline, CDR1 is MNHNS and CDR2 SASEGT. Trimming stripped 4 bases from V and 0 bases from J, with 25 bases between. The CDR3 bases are TGTGCCAGCAGTGGGCAGATATTGGGGCTACAGGGTTACTCTGGAAACACCATATATTTT. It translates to CASSGQILGLQGYSGNTIYF.

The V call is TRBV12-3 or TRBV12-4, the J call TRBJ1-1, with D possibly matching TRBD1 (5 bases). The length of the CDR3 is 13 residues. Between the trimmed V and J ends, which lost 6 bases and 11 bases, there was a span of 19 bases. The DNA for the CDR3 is TGTGCCAGCAGCCGATACAGGCAGGACGACGCTTTCTTT. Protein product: CASSRYRQDDAFF.

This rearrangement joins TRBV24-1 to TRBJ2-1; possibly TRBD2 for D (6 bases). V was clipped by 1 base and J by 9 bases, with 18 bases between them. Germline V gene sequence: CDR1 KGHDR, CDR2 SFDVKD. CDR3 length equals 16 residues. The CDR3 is CATSDFLPPFSGEQFF. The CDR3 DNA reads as TGTGCCACCAGTGATTTTCTTCCCCCCTTTAGCGGTGAGCAGTTCTTC.